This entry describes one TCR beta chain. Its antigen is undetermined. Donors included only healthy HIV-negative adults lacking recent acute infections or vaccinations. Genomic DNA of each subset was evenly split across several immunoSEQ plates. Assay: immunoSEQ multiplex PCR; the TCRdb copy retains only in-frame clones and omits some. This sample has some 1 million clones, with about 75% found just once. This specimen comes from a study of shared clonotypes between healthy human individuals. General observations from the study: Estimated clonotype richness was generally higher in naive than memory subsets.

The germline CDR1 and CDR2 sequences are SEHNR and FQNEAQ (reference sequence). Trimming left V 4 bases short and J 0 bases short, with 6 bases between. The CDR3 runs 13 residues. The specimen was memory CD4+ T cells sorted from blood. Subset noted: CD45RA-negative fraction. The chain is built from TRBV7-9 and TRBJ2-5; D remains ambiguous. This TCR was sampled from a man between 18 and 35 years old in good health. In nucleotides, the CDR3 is TGTGCCAGCAGCTCGGCGTACCAAGAGACCCAGTACTTC. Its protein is CASSSAYQETQYF.